Listed below are T cell receptor beta chains from one sample, sequenced in a study of cytomegalovirus exposure and HLA in healthy donors. Only in-frame clones appear in the TCRdb table, and some are missing; sequencing was by immunoSEQ multiplex PCR. The sample has 60,000 to 70,000 clones; around 68% are singletons. The sequencing input was PBMCs. These receptors came from a man aged 40-55 years in good health and CMV-seropositive. CDR3s include the opening cysteine and the closing phenylalanine or tryptophan.

v_gene: TRBV4-3
j_gene: TRBJ2-5
len: 16
CDR3aa: CASSQDPPDRGEPQYF

v_gene: TRBV7-6
j_gene: TRBJ2-2
len: 16
CDR3aa: CASRNTGGENTGELFF

v_gene: TRBV6-1
j_gene: TRBJ2-7
len: 17
CDR3aa: CASSEVISGGNAYEQYF

v_gene: TRBV7-2
j_gene: TRBJ1-6
len: 16
CDR3aa: CASSLHLGQGGSPLHF

v_gene: TRBV6-1
j_gene: TRBJ1-1
len: 16
CDR3aa: CASSEGQGLGNTEAFF

v_gene: TRBV19
j_gene: TRBJ1-3
len: 13
CDR3aa: CASRPGVGNTIYF

v_gene: TRBV7-6
j_gene: TRBJ1-4
len: 17
CDR3aa: CASSLSVRGLTNEKLFF

v_gene: TRBV7-9
j_gene: TRBJ2-3
len: 15
CDR3aa: CASSLMDRGKDTQYF

v_gene: TRBV4-1
j_gene: TRBJ2-3
len: 15
CDR3aa: CASSHWTGETDTQYF

v_gene: TRBV10-2
j_gene: TRBJ1-2
len: 16
CDR3aa: CASRKQGATANYGYTF

v_gene: TRBV13
j_gene: TRBJ2-1
len: 13
CDR3aa: CASSLREGDEQFF

v_gene: TRBV2
j_gene: TRBJ2-3
len: 12
CDR3aa: CASRTNTDTQYF

v_gene: TRBV7-9
j_gene: TRBJ1-1
len: 14
CDR3aa: CASSQGTANTEAFF

v_gene: TRBV18
j_gene: TRBJ2-5
len: 14
CDR3aa: CASSTGTIVETQYF